This T cell receptor beta chain was retrieved from a study of blood T cell repertoires in COVID-19. Overall study: Some COVID-19 samples were acute and others convalescent; all came from the United States, Italy and Spain. T cells, B-cell-depleted T cells, or PBMCs supplied cDNA or gDNA.

Original processing methods: It was from reference gene primer amplification that nucleated cell counts were estimated. Clones were read by immunoSEQ multiplex PCR, and TCRdb kept only the in-frame ones, dropping some. For V, J and clone size, that table is used; D and trimming come from the DNA. The sample lists roughly 400,000 clones; under 90% were seen once. CDR3 length equals 14 residues. V was pared by 4 bases and J by 5 bases, with 9 bases between. Germline assignment: CDR1 MGHRA and CDR2 YSYEKL. Resolution of symptoms, clearance, or two negative PCRs was present in recovered Cohort 3 donors. Sequencing was performed on PBMCs or T cells enriched from blood (not recorded which). The rearrangement links TRBV4-1 to TRBJ1-6; TRBD1 might be the D (6 bases). The sequence was collected from a woman aged 25 to 39 who had recovered from COVID-19. For the CDR3, the DNA is TGCGCCAGCAGCCCTCAGGGGAATAATTCACCCCTCCACTTT. This codes for CASSPQGNNSPLHF.